The 18 T cell receptor beta chains listed next were all sequenced from one sample in a study of T cell responses to AZD1222 COVID-19 vaccine. The data were produced by immunoSEQ multiplex PCR, yet TCRdb's version contains in-frame clones alone and is incomplete. The table includes more than 75,000 clones, around nine tenths detected once. Sequences were derived from peripheral blood, sampled 28 days after the second AZD1222 dose. All receptors come from an adult who received the AZD1222 COVID-19 vaccine.

The rearrangement uses TRBV27 and TRBJ2-7, with 8 bases lining up with TRBD2. The germline gives CDR1 MNHEY, CDR2 SMNVEV (reference sequence). CDR3 length: 16 residues. V dropped 5 bases and J dropped 0; count of bases not matched to a gene: 9. The CDR3 bases are TGTGCCAGCAGTACTCTAGCGGGTATCGCCTCCTACGAGCAGTACTTC. Translation gives CASSTLAGIASYEQYF.

This chain uses TRBV7-6 with TRBJ1-6; 7 nucleotides match TRBD1. The V and J ends lost 2 bases and 8 bases, in that order; junction bases with no gene match: 0. Germline-derived CDR1 and CDR2 are SGHVS and FNYEAQ. This CDR3 comprises 13 residues. Here the CDR3 DNA reads TGTGCCAGCAGCTTACAGGGGGATTCACCCCTCCACTTT. It specifies CASSLQGDSPLHF.

The chain combines TRBV21-1 with TRBJ1-1; TRBD1, the table's D call, lacks a check against the DNA. TRBV21-1 is recorded as a pseudogene. This CDR3 contains 14 residues. CDR3 nucleotides: TGTGCCAGCAGTAGGGACAGGGGGAATACTGAAGCTTTCTTT. Its translation: CASSRDRGNTEAFF.

This chain joins TRBV3-1 (or the pseudogene TRBV3-2) and TRBJ2-1; 12 positions agree with TRBD2. This CDR3 contains 19 residues. J was trimmed by 4 bases and V by 6 bases; bases with no gene match: 16. The V gene's germline CDR1 is LGHDT and CDR2 YNNKEL (reference sequence). The CDR3 protein is CASSPTRPSGRATYNEQFF. The CDR3 DNA sequence: TGTGCCAGCAGTCCTACCCGGCCTAGCGGGAGGGCCACGTACAATGAGCAGTTCTTC.

This chain connects TRBV27 to TRBJ1-2; D is unresolved. The germline V gene has CDR1 MNHEY and CDR2 SMNVEV (reference sequence). V was pared by 0 bases and J by 7 bases, with 12 bases between. The CDR3 consists of 14 residues. The CDR3 protein is CASSLSAGLGGYTF. The CDR3 coding sequence is TGTGCCAGCAGTTTATCCGCGGGGTTGGGTGGCTACACCTTC.

The chain is built from TRBV18 and TRBJ1-1; no firm D call. Trimming left V 5 bases short and J 3 bases short, with 13 bases between. The CDR3 totals 14 residues. Germline V gene data show CDR1 as KGHSH and CDR2 as LQKENI. In DNA form, the CDR3 reads TGTGCCAGCTCATCCAATTTCGTGGACACTGAAGCTTTCTTT. It translates to CASSSNFVDTEAFF.

V usage is TRBV5-1 and J usage is TRBJ1-6, with D unresolved. From germline, CDR1 is SGHRS and CDR2 YFSETQ. V dropped 5 bases and J dropped 7 bases, with 10 bases sitting between them. The CDR3 is 13 residues long. This chain's CDR3 is CASRPVTNSPLHF. In DNA form, the CDR3 reads TGCGCCAGCAGGCCGGTGACCAATTCACCCCTCCACTTT.

The rearrangement joins TRBV11-2 to TRBJ1-1; 9 bases map to TRBD1. Germline V CDR1 and CDR2: SGHAT, FQNNGV. Germline trimming cut 5 bases from V and 3 bases from J; bases unmatched to any gene: 4. The CDR3 length is 14 residues. The CDR3, as DNA: TGTGCCAGCAGCCCTGGGGACAGGGACACTGAAGCTTTCTTT. As protein: CASSPGDRDTEAFF.

This rearrangement joins TRBV10-2 to TRBJ1-2; unclear D gene. CDR1 and CDR2 (germline): WSHSY, SAAADI. CDR3 size: 13 residues. The V and J ends lost 2 bases and 4 bases respectively, with 8 bases between them. This CDR3 reads CASSEPEFYGYTF. The CDR3 DNA sequence: TGCGCCAGCAGTGAGCCAGAATTCTATGGCTACACCTTC.

This clone was seen just once. The V gene is TRBV7-2, the J gene TRBJ1-2, with a weak D call TRBD1 (6 bases). Germline V gene lookup returns CDR1 SGHTA and CDR2 FQGNSA. V was clipped by 1 base and J by 5 bases, with 14 bases between them. CDR3 length: 15 amino acids. CDR3 coding DNA: TGTGCCAGCAGCTTAGTTGGTTGGGGGGCGTATGGCTACACCTTC. Encoded protein: CASSLVGWGAYGYTF. Using reference TRBV7-2 and TRBJ1-2 for the parts outside the CDR3, the full variable domain is GAGVSQSPSNKVTEKGKDVELRCDPISGHTALYWYRQSLGQGLEFLIYFQGNSAPDKSGLPSDRFSAERTGGSVSTLTIQRTQQEDSAVYLCASSLVGWGAYGYTFGSGTRLTVV.

Only a few counts were recorded for this clone. The rearrangement uses TRBV5-4 and TRBJ2-1, with D perhaps given as TRBD1 or TRBD2 (5 bases each). The CDR3 has 15 residues. Germline V lookup: CDR1 SGHNT, CDR2 YYREEE (reference sequence). Trimming removed 1 base from V and 2 bases from J, with 10 bases in between. The CDR3 DNA reads TGTGCCAGCAGCTTGTTGGGGGACGCCTACAATGAGCAGTTCTTC. It specifies CASSLLGDAYNEQFF. The full variable domain, its missing parts supplied by reference TRBV5-4 and TRBJ2-1, is ETGVTQSPTHLIKTRGQQVTLRCSSQSGHNTVSWYQQALGQGPQFIFQYYREEENGRGNFPPRFSGLQFPNYSSELNVNALELDDSALYLCASSLLGDAYNEQFFGPGTRLTVL.

The chain links TRBV18 to TRBJ2-4; unclear D gene. CDR3 size: 11 residues. Trimming pared 4 bases from V and 8 bases from J, leaving 6 bases between. Germline V gene lookup returns CDR1 KGHSH and CDR2 LQKENI. CDR3 in amino acids: CASSREDIQYF. CDR3 bases: TGTGCCAGCTCACGAGAGGACATTCAGTACTTC. Complete variable domain (other parts from reference TRBV18 and TRBJ2-4): NAGVMQNPRHLVRRRGQEARLRCSPMKGHSHVYWYRQLPEEGLKFMVYLQKENIIDESGMPKERFSAEFPKEGPSILRIQQVVRGDSAAYFCASSREDIQYFGAGTRLSVL.

The V call is TRBV24-1, the J call TRBJ1-2; the D gene is possibly TRBD1 (5 bases). The CDR3 consists of 15 residues. V lost 3 bases and J 4 bases, leaving 14 bases between the germline ends. Germline loops: CDR1 KGHDR, CDR2 SFDVKD. Here the CDR3 reads CATSDPHGTSYGYTF. The CDR3 DNA is TGTGCCACCAGTGATCCGCACGGGACTTCCTATGGCTACACCTTC.

The chain links TRBV7-9 to TRBJ1-2, with TRBD1 identical over 9 bases. With 1 base clipped from V and 4 bases from J, the junction kept 7 bases outside the gene matches. The germline CDR1 and CDR2 sequences are SEHNR and FQNEAQ (reference sequence). This CDR3 spans 16 amino acids. The CDR3 spells CASSLVPGQGVYGYTF. Here the CDR3 DNA reads TGTGCCAGCAGCTTAGTCCCGGGACAGGGAGTCTATGGCTACACCTTC.

J is TRBJ1-6 and V is TRBV28, with D hard to call. Deletions cut 6 bases from V and 5 bases from J, with 8 bases between. The CDR3 covers 13 residues. In germline, CDR1 is MDHEN, CDR2 SYDVKM. CDR3: CASRTGNNSPLHF. CDR3 bases: TGTGCCAGCAGGACGGGAAATAATTCACCCCTCCACTTT.

The V call is TRBV25-1, the J call TRBJ2-1; 8 bases match TRBD2. CDR3 size: 14 residues. Germline V gene sequence: CDR1 MGHDK, CDR2 SYGVNS. J gave up 7 bases and V 6 bases, and 8 bases lay outside the gene matches. The CDR3 DNA sequence: TGTGCCAGCAGAGGGACTAGAATTGCAAATGAGCAGTTCTTC. This gives the protein CASRGTRIANEQFF.

The V gene is TRBV3-1 (or the pseudogene TRBV3-2), the J gene TRBJ2-7; D unclear. Per germline, CDR1 LGHDT and CDR2 YNNKEL (reference sequence). This CDR3 comprises 13 residues. With 1 base removed from V and 2 bases from J, the gap between germline ends came to 6 bases. The CDR3: CASSQVGTYEQYF. The DNA for the CDR3 is TGTGCCAGCAGCCAAGTCGGCACCTACGAGCAGTACTTC.

The chain uses TRBV27 and TRBJ1-4; perhaps TRBD1 as D (5 bases). V lost 8 bases and J 5 bases, leaving 12 bases between the germline ends. The CDR3 runs to 13 residues. CDR1 and CDR2 from the germline V gene are MNHEY and SMNVEV (reference sequence). CDR3 sequence reads: CASRPRGNEKLFF. In DNA form, the CDR3 reads TGTGCCAGCCGCCCCCGGGGGAATGAAAAACTGTTTTTT.